The next 14 T cell receptor beta chains were all read from a single sample in a study of spatial heterogeneity in lung cancer. Time point: sample taken at primary tumor resection. TCRs were sequenced from unsorted whole RNA of tumor, nontumor lung or PBMC. TCRdb re-called the 5' RACE reads through MiXCR, storing one row per CDR3 protein. Among over 1,400 distinct CDR3 sequences listed, approximately 7.9% were seen once. Sequenced here: normal lung tissue next to the tumor, sampled at surgery. These receptors were obtained from a female donor with early-stage non-small cell lung cancer.

This clonotype is judged medium-sized. Compared with germline, one end of the junction differs, possibly owing to a read error. This beta chain represents an off-target read in a library built for alpha chains; its size is of limited meaning. The chain combines TRBV7-7 with TRBJ2-3, with 7 nucleotides matching TRBD1. The length of the CDR3 is 15 residues. The V gene's germline CDR1 is SSHAT and CDR2 FNYEAQ (reference sequence). DNA for the CDR3: TGTGCTAGCAGCCTAGGGACAGACCACACAGATACGCAGTATTTT. Translating gives CASSLGTDHTDTQYF. Using reference TRBV7-7 and TRBJ2-3 for the parts outside the CDR3, the full variable domain is GAGVSQSPRYKVTKRGQDVTLRCDPISSHATLYWYQQALGQGPEFLTYFNYEAQPDKSGLPSDRFSAERPEGSISTLTIQRTEQRDSAMYRCASSLGTDHTDTQYFGPGTRLTVL.

This clonotype is medium-sized. This beta chain represents an off-target read in a library built for alpha chains; its size is of limited meaning. V is TRBV7-2 and J is TRBJ2-7; D call uncertain. V gave up 5 bases and J gave up 2 bases, with 7 bases separating them. CDR1 SGHTA and CDR2 FQGNSA come from the germline V gene. The CDR3 is 12 amino acids. CDR3 nucleotide sequence: TGTGCCAGCAGCCCCGACACCTACGAGCAGTACTTC. Amino acids: CASSPDTYEQYF. Full variable domain (outside the CDR3, taken from reference TRBV7-2 and TRBJ2-7): GAGVSQSPSNKVTEKGKDVELRCDPISGHTALYWYRQSLGQGLEFLIYFQGNSAPDKSGLPSDRFSAERTGGSVSTLTIQRTQQEDSAVYLCASSPDTYEQYFGPGTRLTVT.

By its share, this clonotype is medium-sized. The size of this beta chain means little, since it is a stray read in a library made for alpha chains. The V gene is TRBV7-9, the J gene TRBJ2-7, with D perhaps matching TRBD2 (5 bases). Germline V gene data show CDR1 as SEHNR and CDR2 as FQNEAQ (reference sequence). Trimming cost V 5 bases and J 3 bases, with 14 bases left between them. The length of the CDR3 is 14 residues. For the CDR3, the DNA is TGTGCCAGCAGCCCCACGGGGTGGGGCTACGAGCAGTACTTC. Translated, it gives CASSPTGWGYEQYF.

This clonotype was detected only a few times. This beta chain is a stray read from a library made for alpha chains; its abundance is not meaningful. V is TRBV5-1 and J is TRBJ1-2; D call uncertain. V was trimmed by 5 bases and J by 3 bases, leaving 14 bases between them. The CDR3 contains 14 residues. Germline values: CDR1 SGHRS, CDR2 YFSETQ. The CDR3 bases are TGCGCCAGCAGAGAACAGCTCAATTACTATGGCTACACCTTC. This sequence encodes CASREQLNYYGYTF.

This clonotype is termed medium-sized (0.01 to 0.1%). As an off-target read in a library built for alpha chains, this beta chain has a frequency of little significance. The V call is TRBV6-5, the J call TRBJ2-3, with D possibly being TRBD2 (5 bases). V was shortened by 6 bases and J by 7 bases, with 26 bases between the two germline ends. Germline lookup yields CDR1 MNHEY and CDR2 SVGAGI. There are 17 residues in the CDR3. CDR3 residues: CASSPPSAPEAGYTQYF. The DNA for the CDR3 is TGTGCCAGCAGCCCCCCCTCGGCCCCGGAGGCCGGGTATACGCAGTATTTT.

Within the sample, this clonotype is medium-sized. This beta chain represents an off-target read in a library built for alpha chains; its size is of limited meaning. The rearrangement links TRBV6-5 to TRBJ2-1, with D perhaps assigned TRBD1 or TRBD2 (6 bases each). The V end was cut by 2 bases, the J end by 8 bases, with 10 bases between. Looked up from germline, CDR1 is MNHEY and CDR2 is SVGAGI. CDR3 size: 13 residues. CDR3 nucleotide sequence: TGTGCCAGCAGTTACCTAGGGGGGCATGAGCAGTTCTTC. Amino acid sequence: CASSYLGGHEQFF.

By share, this clonotype ranks as medium-sized. Little can be read into the size of this beta chain, an off-target read in a library designed for alpha chains. V usage is TRBV10-3 and J usage is TRBJ2-3; 7 bases map to TRBD2. Germline V gene lookup returns CDR1 ENHRY and CDR2 SYGVKD. The V segment lost 10 bases and the J segment 2 bases; nucleotides outside the gene matches: 3. CDR3 length: 12 amino acids. As DNA, the CDR3 is TGTGCCACCGGGACTAACACAGATACGCAGTATTTT. It yields the protein CATGTNTDTQYF.

This clonotype is large (0.1 to 1%) in the sample. This beta chain came through as a stray read in a library set up for alpha chains, and its size says little. The chain couples TRBV7-2 to TRBJ2-7; 14 positions match TRBD2. This CDR3 region has 16 residues. The V and J ends lost 5 bases and 3 bases, in that order; junction bases with no gene match: 6. CDR1 SGHTA and CDR2 FQGNSA come from the germline V gene. The CDR3 sequence: CASSIPGTSGGYEQYF. CDR3 bases: TGTGCCAGCAGCATCCCCGGGACTAGCGGGGGCTACGAGCAGTACTTC.

To note about this clonotype: This beta chain is a stray read from a library made for alpha chains; its abundance is not meaningful. CDR3 amino acids: CASSLRMTGLAGGRVFGTGELFF. The CDR3 bases are TGTGCCAGCAGCCTTCGTATGACCGGACTAGCGGGGGGCCGGGTATTCGGGACCGGGGAGCTGTTTTTT. The chain couples TRBV12-3 or TRBV12-4 to TRBJ2-2, with 14 bases identical to TRBD2. This CDR3 has 23 residues. Trimming removed 6 bases from V and 5 bases from J; junction bases left unmatched: 26.

This clonotype was seen at least ten times. This beta chain was picked up by a library intended for alpha chains and is off target, so its count carries little meaning. The chain combines TRBV12-3 or TRBV12-4 with TRBJ1-2; D is possibly TRBD1 (5 bases). The V end lost 2 bases, the J end lost 8 bases, and 12 bases lay between the germline ends. CDR3 length equals 13 residues. This CDR3 is CASSLQGSGGYTF. DNA of the CDR3: TGTGCCAGCAGTTTACAGGGTTCAGGGGGCTACACCTTC.

This clonotype is medium-sized within its sample. This beta chain came through as a stray read in a library set up for alpha chains, and its size says little. The CDR3 DNA reads TGCAGCGTTGAAGAGGGGACACAGGGCACAGATACGCAGTATTTT. Its protein product is CSVEEGTQGTDTQYF. V gene TRBV29-1 combines with J gene TRBJ2-3, with a possible D match to TRBD1 (6 bases). Deletions cut 0 bases from V and 1 base from J, with 11 bases between. CDR1 is SQVTM and CDR2 is ANQGSEA in the germline V gene. The CDR3 totals 15 residues.

On this clonotype: This beta chain is a stray read from a library made for alpha chains; its abundance is not meaningful. The J gene is TRBJ2-1, the V gene TRBV30, with D possibly being TRBD1 (5 bases). Trimming pared 0 bases from V and 6 bases from J, leaving 9 bases between. The CDR3 has 13 residues. CDR1 and CDR2 (germline): GTSNPN, SVGIG (reference sequence). CDR3 region: CAWSVDTGNEQFF. CDR3 nucleotides: TGTGCCTGGAGTGTAGATACAGGCAATGAGCAGTTCTTC. Full variable domain (remainder filled in from reference TRBV30 and TRBJ2-1): SQTIHQWPATLVQPVGSPLSLECTVEGTSNPNLYWYRQAAGRGLQLLFYSVGIGQISSEVPQNLSASRPQDRQFILSSKKLLLSDSGFYLCAWSVDTGNEQFFGPGTRLTVL.

Comments on this clonotype: The size of this beta chain means little, since it is a stray read in a library made for alpha chains. This rearrangement joins TRBV9 to TRBJ2-7, with 7 bases fitting TRBD1. The germline CDR1 and CDR2 sequences are SGDLS and YYNGEE. This CDR3 comprises 13 residues. The J segment lost 2 bases and the V segment lost 3 bases, leaving 2 bases of the junction unmatched. CDR3 nucleotide sequence: TGTGCCAGCAGCGAGGGGGCTACCTACGAGCAGTACTTC. This sequence encodes CASSEGATYEQYF.

Only a few counts were recorded for this clonotype. This beta chain is a stray sequence in a library constructed for alpha chains; its clone size is not meaningful. This chain joins TRBV14 and TRBJ1-5; D unresolved. The CDR3 sequence is 13 residues long. CDR1 is SGHDN, CDR2 FVKESK, per germline. With 4 bases removed from V and 3 bases from J, the gap between germline ends came to 7 bases. CDR3 bases: TGTGCCAGCAGCCGGGGAGACAATCAGCCCCAGCATTTT. Translated, it gives CASSRGDNQPQHF.